This TCR beta chain was sequenced for a study of control samples from healthy donors and cancer patients. Per the germline V gene, CDR1 is MNHEY and CDR2 is SMNVEV (reference sequence). The CDR3 has 14 residues. V was pared by 5 bases and J by 1 base, with 11 bases between. Assay: immunoSEQ multiplex PCR; the TCRdb copy retains only in-frame clones and omits some. The data contain 100,000 to 150,000 clones, 88% of them singletons. This clonotype originated in a middle-aged man in good health. The chain has TRBV27 and TRBJ1-1; no clear D. The sample taken for sequencing was blood. CDR3 protein: CASSRAAPNTEAFF. CDR3 DNA sequence: TGTGCCAGCAGTAGAGCGGCCCCGAACACTGAAGCTTTCTTT.